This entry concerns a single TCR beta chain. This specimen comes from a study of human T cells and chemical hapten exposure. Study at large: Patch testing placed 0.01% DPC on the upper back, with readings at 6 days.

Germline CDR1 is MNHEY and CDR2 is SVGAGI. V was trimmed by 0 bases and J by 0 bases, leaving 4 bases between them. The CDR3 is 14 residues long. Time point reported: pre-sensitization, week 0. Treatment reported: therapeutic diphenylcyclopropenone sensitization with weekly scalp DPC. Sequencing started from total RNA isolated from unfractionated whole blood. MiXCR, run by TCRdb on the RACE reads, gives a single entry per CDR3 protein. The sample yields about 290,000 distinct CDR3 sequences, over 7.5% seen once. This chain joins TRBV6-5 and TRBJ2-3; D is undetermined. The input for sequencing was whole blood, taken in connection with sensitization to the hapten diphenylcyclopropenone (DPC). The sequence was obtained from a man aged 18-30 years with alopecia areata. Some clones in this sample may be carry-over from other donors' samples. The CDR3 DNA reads TGTGCCAGCAGTTACTCGAGGAGCACAGATACGCAGTATTTT. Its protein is CASSYSRSTDTQYF.